This T cell receptor beta chain derives from a study of post-analysis software for immune sequencing data. Study-wide results and limits: Relative to controls, patients had about five TRBV segments at higher frequency, with TRBV5-6, TRBV5-1 and TRBV20-1 among these.

The CDR3 is 14 residues long. Deletions cut 6 bases from V and 6 bases from J, with 17 bases between. Germline V gene lookup returns CDR1 MNHEY and CDR2 SVGAGI. Unique molecular identifiers had been added to the TCR beta cDNA libraries. TCRdb redid the calling of the PCR reads with MiXCR, one entry per CDR3 protein. The sample records about 540,000 distinct CDR3 sequences, roughly 34% being singletons. As concerns this clonotype: Its antigen is unidentified.

Source material: blood. The J gene is TRBJ1-1, the V gene TRBV6-5; D is unclear. This receptor was taken from a girl aged 2 to 17 with multiple sclerosis. The CDR3, as DNA: TGTGCCAGCAGCCCCTCGGGGAGCGACTCTGAAGCTTTCTTT. Its translation: CASSPSGSDSEAFF.